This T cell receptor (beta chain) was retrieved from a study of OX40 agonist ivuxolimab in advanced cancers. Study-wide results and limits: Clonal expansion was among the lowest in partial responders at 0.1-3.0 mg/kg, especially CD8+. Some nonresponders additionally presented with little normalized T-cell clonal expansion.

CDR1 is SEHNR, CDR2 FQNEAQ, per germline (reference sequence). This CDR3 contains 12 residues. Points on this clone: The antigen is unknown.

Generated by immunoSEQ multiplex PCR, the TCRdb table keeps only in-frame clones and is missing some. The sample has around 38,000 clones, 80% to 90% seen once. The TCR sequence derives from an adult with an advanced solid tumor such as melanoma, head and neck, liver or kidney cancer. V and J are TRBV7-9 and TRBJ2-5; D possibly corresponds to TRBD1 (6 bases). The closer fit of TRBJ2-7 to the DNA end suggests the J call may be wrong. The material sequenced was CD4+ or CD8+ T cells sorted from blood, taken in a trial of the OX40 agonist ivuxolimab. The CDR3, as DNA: TGTGCCAGCAGCTATCAGGGGAACGAGCAGTACTTC. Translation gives CASSYQGNEQYF.